Below, 29 T cell receptor beta chains from the same sample are listed, as sequenced in a study of blood T cell repertoires in COVID-19. Some clones are missing from TCRdb's copy, which holds only in-frame ones; the method was immunoSEQ multiplex PCR. The data hold under 200,000 clones, with around 87% observed a single time. The sequenced sample consisted of peripheral blood. These receptors were taken from a man aged 35-49 years with active or convalescent COVID-19.

J is TRBJ1-3 and V is TRBV6-5; the D is unclear. V was pared by 7 bases and J by 0 bases, with 7 bases between. Germline CDR1 reads MNHEY; CDR2 reads SVGAGI. The CDR3 covers 13 residues. CDR3 protein: CASKQLSGNTIYF. CDR3 coding DNA: TGTGCCAGCAAACAGCTCTCTGGAAACACCATATATTTT.

This rearrangement joins TRBV4-2 to TRBJ2-1; 12 bases align to TRBD1. This CDR3 region has 14 residues. Germline V CDR1 and CDR2: LGHNA, YNFKEQ. J gave up 8 bases and V 3 bases, and 2 bases lay outside the gene matches. The CDR3: CASSQGQGADEQFF. CDR3 sequence (DNA): TGTGCCAGCAGCCAGGGACAGGGGGCAGATGAGCAGTTCTTC.

The CDR3 loop reads CASSPGQGALFGTDTQYF. In nucleotides, the CDR3 is TGTGCCAGCAGCCCCGGACAGGGGGCACTTTTCGGCACAGATACGCAGTATTTT. The genes are TRBV3-1 (or the pseudogene TRBV3-2) and TRBJ2-3; 11 nucleotides agree with TRBD1. The CDR3 spans 18 residues. Germline V lookup: CDR1 LGHDT, CDR2 YNNKEL (reference sequence). With V trimmed by 4 bases and J by 1 base, 10 bases remained unmatched.

About this clone: Other DNA sequences in this sample translate to the same CDR3. This chain connects TRBV18 to TRBJ1-4; 8 positions agree with TRBD1. CDR1 and CDR2 from the germline V gene are KGHSH and LQKENI. The CDR3 sequence is 15 residues long. J lost 2 bases, V lost 3 bases, and 2 bases had no gene match. CDR3 region: CASSPQGATNEKLFF. CDR3 nucleotide sequence: TGTGCCAGCTCACCGCAGGGGGCTACTAATGAAAAACTGTTTTTT.

J is TRBJ2-7 and V is TRBV30; TRBD1 agrees at 9 bases. Germline CDR1 GTSNPN, CDR2 SVGIG (reference sequence). The CDR3 extends over 15 amino acids. J was trimmed by 3 bases and V by 3 bases; bases with no gene match: 9. CDR3: CAWSNPGQGNYEQYF. CDR3 DNA sequence: TGTGCCTGGAGCAATCCGGGACAGGGAAACTACGAGCAGTACTTC. Full variable domain (remainder filled in from reference TRBV30 and TRBJ2-7): SQTIHQWPATLVQPVGSPLSLECTVEGTSNPNLYWYRQAAGRGLQLLFYSVGIGQISSEVPQNLSASRPQDRQFILSSKKLLLSDSGFYLCAWSNPGQGNYEQYFGPGTRLTVT.

The rearrangement uses TRBV2 and TRBJ2-1; D is unresolved. Deletions cut 6 bases from V and 0 bases from J, with 12 bases between. The CDR3 length is 15 residues. The germline V gene has CDR1 SNHLY and CDR2 FYNNEI. CDR3 in DNA: TGTGCCAGCAGCGGCGGCTCGAGCTCCTACAATGAGCAGTTCTTC. Its protein is CASSGGSSSYNEQFF.

The V gene is TRBV4-1, the J gene TRBJ2-7; weak D call: TRBD1 (6 bases). V gave up 0 bases and J gave up 7 bases, with 16 bases separating them. Germline values: CDR1 MGHRA, CDR2 YSYEKL. The CDR3 runs 15 residues. The CDR3 region is CASSQDQPFRGEQYF. CDR3 DNA sequence: TGCGCCAGCAGCCAAGATCAGCCGTTCAGGGGTGAGCAGTACTTC.

V gene TRBV7-2 combines with J gene TRBJ1-5; no firm D call. In germline, CDR1 is SGHTA, CDR2 FQGNSA. The CDR3 extends over 14 amino acids. The V end lost 5 bases, the J end lost 4 bases, and 12 bases lay between the germline ends. The chain's CDR3 is CASSPVSLNQPQHF. DNA of the CDR3: TGTGCCAGCAGCCCCGTTTCCTTAAATCAGCCCCAGCATTTT.

V is TRBV2 and J is TRBJ2-1; 9 bases line up with TRBD2. With V trimmed by 4 bases and J by 4 bases, 8 bases remained unmatched. Looked up from germline, CDR1 is SNHLY and CDR2 is FYNNEI. The CDR3 is 16 residues long. Written as DNA, the CDR3 is TGTGCCAGCAGTGCGCCCGGGACTAGCCGATACAATGAGCAGTTCTTC. Translated, it gives CASSAPGTSRYNEQFF.

The chain couples TRBV29-1 to TRBJ1-1; a weak D match, TRBD1 (5 bases). V lost 2 bases and J lost 2, with 9 bases in between. Germline CDR1 is SQVTM and CDR2 is ANQGSEA. This CDR3 spans 13 amino acids. CDR3 DNA sequence: TGCAGCGTTGAACAGGGAGGAAACACTGAAGCTTTCTTT. The encoded protein is CSVEQGGNTEAFF.

This clone appeared a few times. This chain links TRBV13 with TRBJ1-2; TRBD1 agrees at 9 bases. This CDR3 comprises 16 residues. The germline gives CDR1 PRHDT, CDR2 FYEKMQ (reference sequence). The V gene end was trimmed by 5 bases and the J gene end by 3 bases; junction bases not matched to a gene: 10. The CDR3 DNA reads as TGTGCCAGCAGCCACCCCCCGGGACAGGGAGACTATGGCTACACCTTC. This sequence encodes CASSHPPGQGDYGYTF.

The rearrangement uses TRBV7-2 and TRBJ2-4, with D perhaps matching TRBD1 (5 bases). CDR3 length: 16 residues. Germline V gene data show CDR1 as SGHTA and CDR2 as FQGNSA. Trimming cost V 7 bases and J 0 bases, with 16 bases left between them. CDR3 in amino acids: CASTRAGNLAKNIQYF. CDR3 DNA: TGTGCCAGCACTCGAGCAGGGAATCTAGCCAAAAACATTCAGTACTTC.

The chain is built from TRBV5-5 and TRBJ2-1; 9 bases fit TRBD2. The CDR3 runs to 12 residues. Trimming took 2 bases from V and 10 from J; bases not matched to a gene: 1. CDR1 and CDR2 (germline): SGHKS, YYEKEE (reference sequence). The CDR3 region is CASSFLAGEQFF. The CDR3 DNA is TGTGCCAGCAGCTTCCTAGCGGGGGAGCAGTTCTTC.

The J gene is TRBJ1-5, the V gene TRBV15; 9 positions agree with TRBD1. Unmatched junction bases numbered 9, after V lost 5 bases and J lost 7 bases. CDR3 length: 15 amino acids. CDR1 LNHNV and CDR2 YYDKDF come from the germline V gene (reference sequence). CDR3 sequence: CATSVPGTGKQPQHF. DNA of the CDR3: TGTGCCACCAGCGTACCCGGGACAGGGAAACAGCCCCAGCATTTT.

This clone has just one count. The rearrangement uses TRBV30 and TRBJ1-3; unclear D gene. CDR1 is GTSNPN, CDR2 SVGIG, per germline (reference sequence). This CDR3 has 14 residues. Trimming cost V 4 bases and J 0 bases, with 10 bases left between them. Here the CDR3 DNA reads TGTGCCTGGAATACAGCCTCCTCTGGAAACACCATATATTTT. This gives the protein CAWNTASSGNTIYF.

This clone was counted between two and nine times. This rearrangement joins TRBV7-3 to TRBJ1-1; D gene uncertain. Germline CDR1 SGHTA, CDR2 FQGTGA. There are 14 residues in the CDR3. The V end was cut by 5 bases, the J end by 4 bases, with 14 bases between. As DNA, the CDR3 is TGTGCCAGCAGCCCAGGTCGGGGTAGCACTGAAGCTTTCTTT. Protein: CASSPGRGSTEAFF.

The gene calls are TRBV4-2 and TRBJ1-3; D is unresolved. There are 15 residues in the CDR3. Germline V gene sequence: CDR1 LGHNA, CDR2 YNFKEQ. The germline V and J ends were trimmed by 6 bases and 2 bases, with 14 bases remaining between them. In nucleotides, the CDR3 is TGTGCCAGCAGTCAGCATCAACGGGCTGGAAACACCATATATTTT. As protein: CASSQHQRAGNTIYF.

Comment on this clone: One junction end disagrees with the germline gene, perhaps due to a read error. The gene calls are TRBV7-2 and TRBJ1-6; 10 positions agree with TRBD1. This CDR3 has 17 amino acids. Germline-derived CDR1 and CDR2 are SGHTA and FQGNSA. The CDR3 is CASRLGGGQGSNSPLHF. The DNA of the CDR3 is TGTGCCAGCAGATTAGGGGGGGGACAGGGGTCCAATTCACCCCTCCACTTT.

The chain recombines TRBV5-1 with TRBJ1-4, with 10 bases lining up with TRBD1. Germline V gene lookup returns CDR1 SGHRS and CDR2 YFSETQ. The trim removed 1 base at V and 7 bases at J, leaving 10 bases unmatched. This CDR3 has 17 amino acids. This chain's CDR3 is CASSLSTSGQGGEKLFF. Written as DNA, the CDR3 is TGCGCCAGCAGCTTGTCGACGTCCGGACAGGGGGGTGAAAAACTGTTTTTT.

The chain uses TRBV12-5 and TRBJ2-5; no clear D gene. Trimming removed 5 bases from V and 6 bases from J, with 16 bases in between. Germline CDR1 and CDR2: LGHNT and FRNRAP. This CDR3 has 14 amino acids. CDR3 region: CASGVDQVLQTQYF. The CDR3 region has the DNA TGTGCTAGTGGTGTTGACCAGGTCCTACAGACCCAGTACTTC.

There are a few counts of this clone. The chain uses TRBV25-1 and TRBJ2-4, with 8 nucleotides matching TRBD1. The CDR3 is 18 amino acids. Unmatched junction bases numbered 13, after V lost 5 bases and J lost 1 base. The V gene's germline CDR1 is MGHDK and CDR2 SYGVNS. CDR3 protein: CASSSAGQGGRAKNIQYF. In DNA form, the CDR3 reads TGTGCCAGCAGTTCCGCCGGACAGGGAGGAAGGGCCAAAAACATTCAGTACTTC.

The chain recombines TRBV19 with TRBJ1-2, with unresolved D. The V end was cut by 1 base, the J end by 0 bases, with 9 bases between. Germline CDR1 and CDR2: LNHDA and SQIVND (reference sequence). This CDR3 has 15 residues. DNA for the CDR3: TGTGCCAGTAGTATAGGACGGGAAGCTAACTATGGCTACACCTTC. Protein sequence: CASSIGREANYGYTF.

The chain joins TRBV6-5 to TRBJ2-7, with TRBD1 identical over 9 bases. Germline V gives CDR1 MNHEY, CDR2 SVGAGI. V dropped 5 bases and J dropped 2; count of bases not matched to a gene: 4. CDR3 size: 14 residues. In DNA, the CDR3 is TGTGCCAGCAGTCGGGACAGGGCCACCTACGAGCAGTACTTC. Residues: CASSRDRATYEQYF.

The chain has TRBV4-3 and TRBJ2-7, with D tentatively TRBD2 (6 bases). CDR1 is LGHNA and CDR2 is YSLEER in the germline V gene. V lost 1 base to trimming and J lost 7 bases, with 11 bases between them. The CDR3 is made up of 13 amino acids. The CDR3 DNA reads TGCGCCAGCAGCCAAGCGGAGGGACTGGAGCAGTACTTC. Amino acids: CASSQAEGLEQYF.

The table lists this clone with a count of one. The chain carries TRBV5-1 and TRBJ2-7; no clear D. Looked up from germline, CDR1 is SGHRS and CDR2 is YFSETQ. Trimming left V 4 bases short and J 2 bases short, with 10 bases between. The CDR3 sequence is 13 residues long. The CDR3 sequence is CASSPGFPYEQYF. The CDR3 nucleotides read TGCGCCAGCAGCCCCGGGTTCCCCTACGAGCAGTACTTC.

The chain links TRBV5-1 to TRBJ2-1; a weak D match, TRBD2 (6 bases). CDR1 and CDR2 from the germline V gene are SGHRS and YFSETQ. This CDR3 contains 18 residues. V lost 2 bases, J lost 3 bases, and 21 bases lay in between. The CDR3 protein is CASSFDSTLGGIYNEQFF. The DNA for the CDR3 is TGCGCCAGCAGCTTCGACAGTACACTCGGCGGGATCTACAATGAGCAGTTCTTC.

In its sample, this clone was seen many times. The genes are TRBV5-5 and TRBJ2-5, with TRBD2 matching over 10 bases. The length of the CDR3 is 16 residues. Germline V gene sequence: CDR1 SGHKS, CDR2 YYEKEE (reference sequence). Trimming cost V 1 base and J 0 bases; bases outside gene matches: 3. The CDR3 nucleotides are TGTGCCAGCAGCTTGACAACTAGCGGGAACCAAGAGACCCAGTACTTC. Translated, it gives CASSLTTSGNQETQYF.

The chain employs TRBV2 and TRBJ2-7; 8 bases map to TRBD1. The CDR3 has 12 residues. After removal of 7 bases from V and 7 bases from J, the junction contained 6 bases not matched to a gene. The germline gives CDR1 SNHLY, CDR2 FYNNEI. CDR3 residues: CASTLDRVEQYF. CDR3 sequence (DNA): TGTGCCAGCACTCTGGACAGGGTTGAGCAGTACTTC. Using reference TRBV2 and TRBJ2-7 for the parts outside the CDR3, the full variable domain is EPEVTQTPSHQVTQMGQEVILRCVPISNHLYFYWYRQILGQKVEFLVSFYNNEISEKSEIFDDQFSVERPDGSNFTLKIRSTKLEDSAMYFCASTLDRVEQYFGPGTRLTVT.

V gene TRBV6-2 or TRBV6-3 combines with J gene TRBJ2-5; D is undetermined. Trimming took off 4 bases at V and 5 bases at J, with 5 bases between the two ends. This CDR3 comprises 11 residues. Germline V gene sequence: CDR1 MNHEY, CDR2 SVGEGT. As DNA, the CDR3 is TGTGCCAGCAGTTTCCTTGAGACCCAGTACTTC. It is translated as CASSFLETQYF.